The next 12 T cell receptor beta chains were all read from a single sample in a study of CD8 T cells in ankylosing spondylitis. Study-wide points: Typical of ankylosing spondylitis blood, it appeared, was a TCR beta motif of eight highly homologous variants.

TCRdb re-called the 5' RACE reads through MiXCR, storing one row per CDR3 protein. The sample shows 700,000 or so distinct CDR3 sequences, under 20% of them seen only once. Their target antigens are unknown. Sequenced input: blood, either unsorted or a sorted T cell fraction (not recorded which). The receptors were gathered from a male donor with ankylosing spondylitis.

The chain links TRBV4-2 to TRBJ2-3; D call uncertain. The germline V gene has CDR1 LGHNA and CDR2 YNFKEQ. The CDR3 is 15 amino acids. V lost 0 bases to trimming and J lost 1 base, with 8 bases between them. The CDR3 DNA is TGTGCCAGCAGCCAAGATGCGGAAGGCACAGATACGCAGTATTTT. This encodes CASSQDAEGTDTQYF.

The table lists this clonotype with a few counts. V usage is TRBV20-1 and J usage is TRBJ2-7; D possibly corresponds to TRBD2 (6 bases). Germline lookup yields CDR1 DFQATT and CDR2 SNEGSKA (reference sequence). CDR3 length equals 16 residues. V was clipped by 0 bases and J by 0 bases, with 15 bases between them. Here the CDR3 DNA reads TGCAGTGCTAGAGATCTCAGGGCTAGCGACTCCTACGAGCAGTACTTC. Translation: CSARDLRASDSYEQYF.

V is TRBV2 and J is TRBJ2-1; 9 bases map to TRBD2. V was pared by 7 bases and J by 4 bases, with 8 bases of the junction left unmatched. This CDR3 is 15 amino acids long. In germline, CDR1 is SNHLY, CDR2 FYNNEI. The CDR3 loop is CASKRGGGAYNEQFF. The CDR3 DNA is TGTGCCAGCAAGCGTGGCGGGGGGGCTTACAATGAGCAGTTCTTC.

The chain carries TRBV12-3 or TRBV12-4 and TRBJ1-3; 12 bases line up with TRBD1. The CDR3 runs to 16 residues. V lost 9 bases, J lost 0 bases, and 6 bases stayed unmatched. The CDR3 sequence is CARPGQGAASGNTIYF. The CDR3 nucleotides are TGTGCCAGGCCGGGACAGGGGGCTGCCTCTGGAAACACCATATATTTT.

The CDR3 region has the DNA TGCGCCAGCAGCGCTCCGGGACTAGCGGGAGGGTCACATCACAATGAGCAGTTCTTC. Protein sequence: CASSAPGLAGGSHHNEQFF. The chain has TRBV5-1 and TRBJ2-1; 16 nucleotides line up with TRBD2. The CDR3 contains 19 residues. CDR1 is SGHRS, CDR2 YFSETQ, per germline. Trimming took 4 bases from V and 5 from J; bases not matched to a gene: 12. Drawing the rest from reference TRBV5-1 and TRBJ2-1, the complete variable domain is KAGVTQTPRYLIKTRGQQVTLSCSPISGHRSVSWYQQTPGQGLQFLFEYFSETQRNKGNFPGRFSGRQFSNSRSEMNVSTLELGDSALYLCASSAPGLAGGSHHNEQFFGPGTRLTVL.

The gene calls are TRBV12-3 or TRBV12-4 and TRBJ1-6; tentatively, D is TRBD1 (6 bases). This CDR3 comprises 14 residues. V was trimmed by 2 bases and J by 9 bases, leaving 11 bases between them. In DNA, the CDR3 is TGTGCCAGCAGTTTATCGGGGGGCCGTTCACCCCTCCACTTT. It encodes CASSLSGGRSPLHF.

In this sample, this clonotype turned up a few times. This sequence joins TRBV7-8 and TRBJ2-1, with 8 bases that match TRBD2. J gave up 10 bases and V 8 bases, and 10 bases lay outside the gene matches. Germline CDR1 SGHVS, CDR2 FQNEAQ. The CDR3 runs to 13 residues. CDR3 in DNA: TGTGCCAGCGGAGGGGGAGCGGGGGTGGAGCAGTTCTTC. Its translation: CASGGGAGVEQFF. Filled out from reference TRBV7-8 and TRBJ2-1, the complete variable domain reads GAGVSQSPRYKVAKRGQDVALRCDPISGHVSLFWYQQALGQGPEFLTYFQNEAQLDKSGLPSDRFFAERPEGSVSTLKIQRTQQEDSAVYLCASGGGAGVEQFFGPGTRLTVL.

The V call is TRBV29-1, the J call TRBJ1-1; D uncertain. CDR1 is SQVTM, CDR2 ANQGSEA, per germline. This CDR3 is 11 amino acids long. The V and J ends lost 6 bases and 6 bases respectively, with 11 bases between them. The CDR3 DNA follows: TGCAGCGTCTCGAGGGCAGCTGAAGCTTTCTTT. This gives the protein CSVSRAAEAFF.

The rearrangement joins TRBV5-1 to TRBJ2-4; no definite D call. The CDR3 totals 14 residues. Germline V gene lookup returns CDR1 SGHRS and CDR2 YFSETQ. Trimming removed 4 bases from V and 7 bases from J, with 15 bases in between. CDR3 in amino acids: CASSPGSTVNIQYF. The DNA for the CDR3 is TGCGCCAGCAGCCCCGGGTCAACCGTCAACATTCAGTACTTC.

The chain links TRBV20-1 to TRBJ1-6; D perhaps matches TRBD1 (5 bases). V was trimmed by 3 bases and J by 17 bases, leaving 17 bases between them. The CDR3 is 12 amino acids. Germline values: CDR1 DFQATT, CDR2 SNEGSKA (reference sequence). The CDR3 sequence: CSASLAGGGFHF. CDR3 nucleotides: TGCAGTGCTAGCTTAGCCGGGGGGGGGTTCCACTTT.

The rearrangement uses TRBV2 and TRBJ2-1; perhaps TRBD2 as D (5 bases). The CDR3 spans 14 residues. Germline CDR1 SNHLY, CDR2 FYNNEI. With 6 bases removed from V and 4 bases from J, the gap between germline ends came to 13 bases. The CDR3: CASSGLPLYNEQFF. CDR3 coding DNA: TGTGCCAGCAGCGGACTTCCCCTTTACAATGAGCAGTTCTTC.

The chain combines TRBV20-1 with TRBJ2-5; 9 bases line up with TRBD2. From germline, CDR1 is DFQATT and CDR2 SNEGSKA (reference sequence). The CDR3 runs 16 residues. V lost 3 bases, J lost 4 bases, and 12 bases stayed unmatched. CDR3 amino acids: CSASYGAGGIGETQYF. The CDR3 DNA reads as TGCAGTGCTAGCTACGGTGCGGGAGGGATCGGAGAGACCCAGTACTTC.